What follows are 24 T cell receptor beta chains derived from one specimen sequenced in a study of blood T cell repertoires in COVID-19. The protocol was immunoSEQ multiplex PCR, while the TCRdb copy is restricted to in-frame clones and leaves out a portion. The data show 150,000 to 200,000 clones, about 85% seen once. The material sequenced was peripheral blood. The receptors derive from a woman of 80 years or more with acute or convalescent COVID-19.

V is TRBV18 and J is TRBJ1-5; 8 bases line up with TRBD1. Per the germline V gene, CDR1 is KGHSH and CDR2 is LQKENI. The CDR3 loop spans 15 amino acids. The J segment lost 6 bases and the V segment lost 4 bases, leaving 8 bases of the junction unmatched. CDR3 in DNA: TGTGCCAGCTCACTCGGACAGGGAGAGGGTCAGCCCCAGCATTTT. Translating gives CASSLGQGEGQPQHF. Together with reference TRBV18 and TRBJ1-5, the CDR3 gives the full variable domain: NAGVMQNPRHLVRRRGQEARLRCSPMKGHSHVYWYRQLPEEGLKFMVYLQKENIIDESGMPKERFSAEFPKEGPSILRIQQVVRGDSAAYFCASSLGQGEGQPQHFGDGTRLSIL.

The J gene is TRBJ2-5, the V gene TRBV5-1; D remains unclear. With 3 bases removed from V and 7 bases from J, the gap between germline ends came to 13 bases. There are 13 residues in the CDR3. Germline V gene data show CDR1 as SGHRS and CDR2 as YFSETQ. The CDR3 loop reads CASSSGRLRTQYF. The CDR3 DNA follows: TGCGCCAGCAGCTCGGGTCGTTTAAGGACCCAGTACTTC.

The chain recombines TRBV7-9 with TRBJ2-1, with TRBD2 matching 8 bases. Germline CDR1 and CDR2: SEHNR and FQNEAQ (reference sequence). The length of the CDR3 is 17 residues. J lost 2 bases, V lost 5 bases, and 11 bases had no gene match. CDR3: CASSPTGGGTTYNEQFF. The CDR3 nucleotides are TGTGCCAGCAGCCCCACCGGGGGGGGAACTACCTACAATGAGCAGTTCTTC. The whole variable domain, remainder taken from reference TRBV7-9 and TRBJ2-1, is DTGVSQNPRHKITKRGQNVTFRCDPISEHNRLYWYRQTLGQGPEFLTYFQNEAQLEKSRLLSDRFSAERPKGSFSTLEIQRTEQGDSAMYLCASSPTGGGTTYNEQFFGPGTRLTVL.

The chain uses TRBV7-8 and TRBJ2-7, with 10 positions matching TRBD2. V dropped 4 bases and J dropped 5; count of bases not matched to a gene: 11. CDR1 SGHVS and CDR2 FQNEAQ come from the germline V gene. The CDR3 has 16 residues. CDR3 sequence reads: CASSYAGSGLANEQYF. CDR3 sequence (DNA): TGTGCCAGCAGCTATGCTGGATCGGGACTAGCGAACGAGCAGTACTTC.

J is TRBJ1-6 and V is TRBV6-2 or TRBV6-3; maybe TRBD1 (6 bases). Trimming shortened V by 5 bases and J by 7 bases, and 12 bases separated the two germline ends. The CDR3 covers 14 residues. Germline V gives CDR1 MNHEY, CDR2 SVGEGT. CDR3 residues: CASSIRDTNSPLHF. CDR3 sequence (DNA): TGTGCCAGCAGTATCCGGGACACAAATTCACCCCTCCACTTT.

The chain employs TRBV18 and TRBJ2-7, with 10 bases lining up with TRBD2. The germline CDR1 and CDR2 sequences are KGHSH and LQKENI. The CDR3 consists of 15 residues. V was pared by 3 bases and J by 2 bases, with 4 bases of the junction left unmatched. The CDR3 is CASSPLAGAPYEQYF. In DNA, the CDR3 is TGTGCCAGCTCACCGCTAGCGGGAGCTCCCTACGAGCAGTACTTC.

This rearrangement joins TRBV5-4 to TRBJ2-5; a possible D gene is TRBD1 (6 bases). The V gene lost 1 base and the J gene lost 2 bases, with 9 bases spanning the gap. The CDR3 sequence is 14 residues long. Germline V gene lookup returns CDR1 SGHNT and CDR2 YYREEE (reference sequence). The CDR3 here is CASSLQGPQETQYF. For the CDR3, the DNA is TGTGCCAGCAGCTTGCAGGGGCCTCAAGAGACCCAGTACTTC.

The rearrangement uses TRBV2 and TRBJ2-3; 7 bases align to TRBD2. The junction had 10 bases not matched to a gene; V was cut back by 6 bases and J by 1 base. The CDR3 length is 16 residues. CDR1 and CDR2 from the germline V gene are SNHLY and FYNNEI. In DNA form, the CDR3 reads TGTGCCAGCAGCACCCACCGGGGGGTTGGCACAGATACGCAGTATTTT. It codes for CASSTHRGVGTDTQYF.

This chain uses TRBV7-2 with TRBJ2-1; D ambiguous. CDR1 is SGHTA, CDR2 FQGNSA, per germline. The V gene lost 2 bases and the J gene lost 9 bases, with 8 bases spanning the gap. The CDR3 sequence is 12 residues long. The CDR3 nucleotides are TGTGCCAGCAGCTTATTCCTCTCTGAGCAGTTCTTC. Translated, it gives CASSLFLSEQFF.

V usage is TRBV6-1 and J usage is TRBJ1-6; 7 nucleotides align to TRBD1. The CDR3 covers 16 residues. Germline V gene data show CDR1 as MNHNS and CDR2 as SASEGT. The trim removed 4 bases at V and 2 bases at J, leaving 5 bases unmatched. The CDR3 DNA is TGTGCCAGCAGTGCACAGGGGAAAGCCTATAATTCACCCCTCCACTTT. Its protein product is CASSAQGKAYNSPLHF.

The chain joins TRBV7-2 to TRBJ2-3; TRBD1 might be the D (6 bases). From germline, CDR1 is SGHTA and CDR2 FQGNSA. The CDR3 runs 15 residues. Between the trimmed V and J ends, which lost 5 bases and 2 bases, there was a span of 14 bases. The DNA for the CDR3 is TGTGCCAGCAGCCCCGGGACATATTTCACAGATACGCAGTATTTT. Amino acid sequence: CASSPGTYFTDTQYF.

The V gene is TRBV2, the J gene TRBJ1-3; 10 positions match TRBD1. This CDR3 contains 13 residues. V gave up 9 bases and J gave up 3 bases; unmatched junction bases: 2. Germline V gene sequence: CDR1 SNHLY, CDR2 FYNNEI. CDR3 coding DNA: TGTGCCAGTGGGGACAGGGGTGGAAACACCATATATTTT. Amino acid sequence: CASGDRGGNTIYF.

The chain is built from TRBV11-2 and TRBJ2-3; D might be TRBD2 (6 bases). CDR1 SGHAT and CDR2 FQNNGV come from the germline V gene. The CDR3 sequence is 15 residues long. The CDR3 loop reads CAGGLGTDRTDTQYF. As DNA, the CDR3 is TGTGCAGGCGGGTTGGGGACTGACCGCACAGATACGCAGTATTTT.

This clone has only a few counts. The chain combines TRBV6-2 or TRBV6-3 with TRBJ1-5; tentatively, D is TRBD1 (6 bases). Per germline, CDR1 MNHEY and CDR2 SVGEGT. V dropped 2 bases and J dropped 6 bases, with 26 bases sitting between them. The CDR3 runs 19 residues. CDR3 residues: CASSYALEGARGVGQPQHF. CDR3 bases: TGTGCCAGCAGTTACGCATTGGAAGGGGCCAGGGGTGTGGGTCAGCCCCAGCATTTT.

This clone was counted between two and nine times. V usage is TRBV19 and J usage is TRBJ1-2; the D is unclear. Germline V gene sequence: CDR1 LNHDA, CDR2 SQIVND (reference sequence). The CDR3 consists of 15 residues. Trimming took off 7 bases at V and 0 bases at J, with 15 bases between the two ends. CDR3 loop: CASTPGLRANYGYTF. CDR3 coding DNA: TGTGCCAGTACCCCCGGTCTTCGGGCTAACTATGGCTACACCTTC. Complete variable domain (other parts from reference TRBV19 and TRBJ1-2): DGGITQSPKYLFRKEGQNVTLSCEQNLNHDAMYWYRQDPGQGLRLIYYSQIVNDFQKGDIAEGYSVSREKKESFPLTVTSAQKNPTAFYLCASTPGLRANYGYTFGSGTRLTVV.

V and J are TRBV9 and TRBJ1-2; possibly TRBD1 for D (5 bases). The length of the CDR3 is 15 residues. Germline lookup yields CDR1 SGDLS and CDR2 YYNGEE. V was pared by 0 bases and J by 4 bases, with 13 bases between. The CDR3 DNA reads as TGTGCCAGCAGCGTAGAAGAAGGGGCTAGCTATGGCTACACCTTC. This sequence encodes CASSVEEGASYGYTF.

The table lists this clone with a count of one. The chain uses TRBV19 and TRBJ1-1, with 7 bases matching TRBD1. Germline V gene data show CDR1 as LNHDA and CDR2 as SQIVND (reference sequence). The CDR3 runs 14 residues. V gave up 6 bases and J gave up 4 bases; unmatched junction bases: 8. The DNA of the CDR3 is TGTGCCAGTAGCAACAGGGGAGAGGCCACTGAAGCTTTCTTT. Translating gives CASSNRGEATEAFF.

The V and J genes are TRBV19 and TRBJ1-1; 8 bases align to TRBD1. The CDR3 length is 15 residues. Unmatched junction bases numbered 10, after V lost 6 bases and J lost 4 bases. Germline-derived CDR1 and CDR2 are LNHDA and SQIVND (reference sequence). DNA for the CDR3: TGTGCCAGTAGCCTGTCCTATCAGGGGGCCACTGAAGCTTTCTTT. Amino acids: CASSLSYQGATEAFF.

The chain's CDR3 is CASSLRGLGGNTIYF. CDR3 DNA sequence: TGTGCCAGCAGTTTACGGGGGTTGGGCGGAAACACCATATATTTT. The chain couples TRBV27 to TRBJ1-3, with D maybe TRBD1 (5 bases). Germline loops: CDR1 MNHEY, CDR2 SMNVEV (reference sequence). The CDR3 is 15 residues long. The germline V and J ends were trimmed by 2 bases and 4 bases, with 12 bases remaining between them.

This clone was counted a few times. The genes are TRBV6-6 and TRBJ1-5; D is perhaps TRBD1 (5 bases). The CDR3 loop spans 13 amino acids. Trimming removed 2 bases from V and 5 bases from J, with 7 bases in between. CDR1 and CDR2 from the germline V gene are MNHNY and SVGAGI (reference sequence). The CDR3 protein is CASSYDSYQPQHF. DNA of the CDR3: TGTGCCAGCAGTTACGACAGCTATCAGCCCCAGCATTTT.

This clone was counted only a few times. This chain joins TRBV6-1 and TRBJ1-2; unclear D gene. Germline V lookup: CDR1 MNHNS, CDR2 SASEGT. V was cut by 3 bases and J by 6 bases, with 8 bases left in between. The CDR3 has 12 residues. CDR3 coding DNA: TGTGCCAGCAGTGACCGTCTCGATGGCTACACCTTC. The encoded protein is CASSDRLDGYTF.

V gene TRBV5-1 combines with J gene TRBJ1-3, with no clear D. V was trimmed by 0 bases and J by 0 bases, leaving 10 bases between them. The CDR3 sequence is 16 residues long. Per germline, CDR1 SGHRS and CDR2 YFSETQ. The CDR3 DNA follows: TGCGCCAGCAGCTTGGAGCTGGTGAGCTCTGGAAACACCATATATTTT. Translation: CASSLELVSSGNTIYF.

The V call is TRBV7-2, the J call TRBJ1-6, with a weak D call TRBD1 (5 bases). Looked up from germline, CDR1 is SGHTA and CDR2 is FQGNSA. The CDR3 totals 15 residues. V lost 1 base, J lost 8 bases, and 12 bases lay in between. The CDR3 region is CASSLGQGWDSPLHF. In DNA, the CDR3 is TGTGCCAGCAGCTTAGGCCAGGGATGGGATTCACCCCTCCACTTT. Full variable domain (outside the CDR3, taken from reference TRBV7-2 and TRBJ1-6): GAGVSQSPSNKVTEKGKDVELRCDPISGHTALYWYRQSLGQGLEFLIYFQGNSAPDKSGLPSDRFSAERTGGSVSTLTIQRTQQEDSAVYLCASSLGQGWDSPLHFGNGTRLTVT.

DNA of the CDR3: TGTGCCAGCTCACGGGCCCCCGGGGGGCCGGTAGGAGAGACCCAGTACTTC. It is translated as CASSRAPGGPVGETQYF. The chain has TRBV18 and TRBJ2-5; tentatively, D is TRBD2 (7 bases). The CDR3 length is 17 residues. Germline V gene lookup returns CDR1 KGHSH and CDR2 LQKENI. Trimming cost V 4 bases and J 4 bases, with 22 bases left between them.